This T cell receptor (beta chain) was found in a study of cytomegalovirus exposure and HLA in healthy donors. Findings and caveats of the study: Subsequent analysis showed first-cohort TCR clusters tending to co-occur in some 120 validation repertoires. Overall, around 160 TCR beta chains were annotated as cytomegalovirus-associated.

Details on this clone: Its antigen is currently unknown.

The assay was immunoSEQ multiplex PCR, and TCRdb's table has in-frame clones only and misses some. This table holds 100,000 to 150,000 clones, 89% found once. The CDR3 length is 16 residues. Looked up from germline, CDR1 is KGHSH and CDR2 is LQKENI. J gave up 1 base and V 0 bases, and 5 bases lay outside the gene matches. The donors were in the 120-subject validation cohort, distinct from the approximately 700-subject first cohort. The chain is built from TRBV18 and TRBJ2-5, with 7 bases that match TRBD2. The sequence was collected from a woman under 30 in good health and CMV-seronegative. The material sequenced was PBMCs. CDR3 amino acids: CASSPPGAGFQETQYF. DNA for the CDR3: TGTGCCAGCTCACCACCGGGAGCGGGGTTCCAAGAGACCCAGTACTTC.